The T cell receptor (beta chain) under discussion was sequenced for a study of blood T cell repertoires in COVID-19. Overall study context: Collection of acute and convalescent COVID-19 samples took place in the United States, Italy and Spain. T cells, B-cell-depleted T cells, or PBMCs provided the cDNA or gDNA that served as material.

Worth noting for this clone: Other DNA sequences in this specimen translate into the identical CDR3.

With 2 bases removed from V and 5 bases from J, the gap between germline ends came to 12 bases. CDR1 and CDR2 from the germline V gene are SGHTA and FQGNSA. The CDR3 runs to 14 residues. Per the study methods: Nucleated cell number was recorded as an estimate derived from reference gene primer amplification. Measured with immunoSEQ multiplex PCR; TCRdb has only the in-frame clones, and not every one. V and J calls and clone size come straight from that table; D and trimming were deduced from the DNA. The profile shows hundreds of thousands of clones, about nine tenths of them singletons. The sample consisted of peripheral blood. The V gene is TRBV7-2, the J gene TRBJ1-1; tentative D call: TRBD1 (5 bases). The clonotype originates from a woman aged 50 to 65 who had recovered from COVID-19. The CDR3 DNA reads as TGTGCCAGCAGCTTAAACCAGGGAGGGACTGAAGCTTTCTTT. This gives the protein CASSLNQGGTEAFF. Variable domain in full (rest from reference TRBV7-2 and TRBJ1-1): GAGVSQSPSNKVTEKGKDVELRCDPISGHTALYWYRQSLGQGLEFLIYFQGNSAPDKSGLPSDRFSAERTGGSVSTLTIQRTQQEDSAVYLCASSLNQGGTEAFFGQGTRLTVV.